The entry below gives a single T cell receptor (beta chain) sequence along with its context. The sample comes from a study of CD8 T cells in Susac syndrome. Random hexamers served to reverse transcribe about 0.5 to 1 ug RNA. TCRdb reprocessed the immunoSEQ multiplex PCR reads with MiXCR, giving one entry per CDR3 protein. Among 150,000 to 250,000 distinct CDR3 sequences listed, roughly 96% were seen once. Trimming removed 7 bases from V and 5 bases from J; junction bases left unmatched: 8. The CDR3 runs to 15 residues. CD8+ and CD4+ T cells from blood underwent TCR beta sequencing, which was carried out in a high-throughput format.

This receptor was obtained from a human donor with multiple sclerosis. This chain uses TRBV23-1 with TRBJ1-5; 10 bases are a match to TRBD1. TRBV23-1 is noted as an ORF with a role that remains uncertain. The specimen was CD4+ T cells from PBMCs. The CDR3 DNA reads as TGCGCCAGCAAACACACCGGGACAGGGGATCAGCCCCAGCATTTT. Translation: CASKHTGTGDQPQHF.